This is a list of T cell receptor beta chains from one sample in a study of lymphopenia after photon versus proton radiotherapy. The method was immunoSEQ multiplex PCR; TCRdb's version includes in-frame clones alone and lacks a portion of them. In the table there are more than 60,000 clones, approximately 86% of which are singletons. Sequences were derived from peripheral blood, sampled from a patient treated with photon-based radiotherapy. The receptors originated from a man aged 35-49 years with gastric cancer. The CDR3 runs from the conserved cysteine through the conserved F or W. Each record gives: V gene, J gene, D gene, CDR3 DNA, CDR3 protein. D genes are given only for firm matches.

TRBV7-7,TRBJ2-1,.,TGTGCTAGCAGCTTAGGGTCTGGGGACAATGAGCAGTTCTTC,CASSLGSGDNEQFF
TRBV11-1,TRBJ1-1,.,TGTGCCAGCAGCTTGGACAGAAACACTGAAGCTTTCTTT,CASSLDRNTEAFF
TRBV30,TRBJ1-5,TRBD1,TGTGCCTGGAGTGTTGGACAGGGGGGGCAGCCCCAGCATTTT,CAWSVGQGGQPQHF
TRBV5-5,TRBJ1-1,TRBD1,TGTGCCAGCAGGACAGCCGGGACAGCGAACACTGAAGCTTTCTTT,CASRTAGTANTEAFF
TRBV30,TRBJ1-4,.,TGTGCCTGGAGTGTTGGAGTGAGGGGAATTGAAAAACTGTTTTTT,CAWSVGVRGIEKLFF
TRBV9,TRBJ2-5,.,TGTGCCAGCAGCCCCACTTCAGGGTGGCAAGAGACCCAGTACTTC,CASSPTSGWQETQYF
TRBV7-3,TRBJ2-5,TRBD2,TGTGCCAGCAGTATTAGCGGGGCGGTTTGGGAGACCCAGTACTTC,CASSISGAVWETQYF
TRBV30,TRBJ2-1,.,TGTGCCTGGAGTATAGGGGGGCTCTCCTACAATGAGCAGTTCTTC,CAWSIGGLSYNEQFF
TRBV18,TRBJ1-3,TRBD1,TGTGCCAGCTCACCGGCCGGGACAGCCCTTCACTCTGGAAACACCATATATTTT,CASSPAGTALHSGNTIYF
TRBV11-1,TRBJ2-1,.,TGTGCCAGCAGTACCGGGACGGGAACTTACAATGAGCAGTTCTTC,CASSTGTGTYNEQFF
TRBV9,TRBJ1-1,TRBD1,TGTGCCAGCAGCGAGGACCCGGGACAGGCTTCTGCAGCTTTCTTT,CASSEDPGQASAAFF
TRBV7-2,TRBJ2-7,.,TGTGCCAGCAGCTTATATCAGAGGTCCTACGAGCAGTACTTC,CASSLYQRSYEQYF
TRBV5-6,TRBJ1-1,.,TGTGCCAGCAGCCCAGGGACGGGAACTGAAGCTTTCTTT,CASSPGTGTEAFF
TRBV2,TRBJ1-1,.,TGTGCCAGCAGGAACAGGGCGGGGAACACTGAAGCTTTCTTT,CASRNRAGNTEAFF